The present entry profiles one T cell receptor (beta chain) with its context. The entry originates in a study of T cell responses to AZD1222 COVID-19 vaccine. Method: immunoSEQ multiplex PCR; TCRdb's copy keeps in-frame clones and lacks some. This sample has roughly 200,000 clones, with about 93% found just once. The sample in question was peripheral blood, obtained 28 days after the second dose of the MenACWY control vaccine. This receptor was identified in an adult who received the MenACWY meningococcal vaccine as a control.

CDR3 DNA: TGTGCCAGCAGCTTGGCCTCGGGACACCGTATGAACACTGAAGCTTTCTTT. Amino acid sequence: CASSLASGHRMNTEAFF. The chain carries TRBV5-5 and TRBJ1-1; D might be TRBD1 (6 bases). The CDR3 is 17 amino acids. Deletions cut 0 bases from V and 0 bases from J, with 15 bases between. The germline gives CDR1 SGHKS, CDR2 YYEKEE (reference sequence).